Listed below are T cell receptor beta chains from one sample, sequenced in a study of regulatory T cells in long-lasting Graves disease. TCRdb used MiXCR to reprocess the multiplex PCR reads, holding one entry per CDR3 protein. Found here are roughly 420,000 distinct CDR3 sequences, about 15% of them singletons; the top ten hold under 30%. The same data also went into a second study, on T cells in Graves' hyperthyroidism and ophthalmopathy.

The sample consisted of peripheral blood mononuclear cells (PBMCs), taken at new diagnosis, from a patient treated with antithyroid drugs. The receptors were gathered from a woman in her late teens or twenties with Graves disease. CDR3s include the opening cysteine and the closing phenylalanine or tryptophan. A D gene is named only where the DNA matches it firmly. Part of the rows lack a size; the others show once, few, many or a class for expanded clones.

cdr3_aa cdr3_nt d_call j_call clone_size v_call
CASSEMSGGPPDTQYF TGTGCCAGCAGTGAAATGTCGGGAGGGCCCCCAGATACGCAGTATTTT TRBD2 TRBJ2-3 few TRBV6-2/TRBV6-3
CASSLVFGLAGETYEQYF TGTGCCAGCAGCTTAGTGTTCGGGTTGGCGGGAGAGACTTACGAGCAGTACTTC TRBD2 TRBJ2-7 few TRBV7-9
CASLGTGGTGELFF TGTGCCAGCCTCGGGACAGGCGGCACCGGGGAGCTGTTTTTT TRBD1 TRBJ2-2 few TRBV12-3/TRBV12-4
CASSYEGGWDQPQHF TGTGCCAGCAGTTATGAAGGTGGGTGGGATCAGCCCCAGCATTTT - TRBJ1-5 many TRBV6-2/TRBV6-3
CSASTRGGYEQYF TGCAGTGCTAGCACGAGGGGGGGCTACGAGCAGTACTTC - TRBJ2-7 many TRBV20-1
CASSQTIAGVVETQYF TGCGCCAGCAGCCAGACGATAGCGGGAGTAGTGGAGACCCAGTACTTC TRBD2 TRBJ2-5 many TRBV4-1
CSVTPGPTTDTQYF TGCAGCGTAACCCCGGGACCTACCACAGATACGCAGTATTTT - TRBJ2-3 - TRBV29-1
CASSLGLAFGELFF TGTGCCAGCAGCTTGGGACTAGCGTTCGGGGAGCTGTTTTTT TRBD2 TRBJ2-2 few TRBV7-2
CSGERGRGTQYF TGCAGTGGAGAGCGGGGGCGGGGGACCCAGTACTTC TRBD2 TRBJ2-5 many TRBV20-1
CASSGHFKTGVPYEQYF TGTGCCAGCAGTGGACATTTTAAGACAGGTGTCCCCTACGAGCAGTACTTC - TRBJ2-7 few TRBV6-1
CASSSHDSGPNSYEQYF TGTGCCAGCAGTAGTCATGATTCGGGTCCTAACTCCTACGAGCAGTACTTC - TRBJ2-7 - TRBV27
CASSPTTGLVYNEQFF TGTGCCAGCAGTCCCACCACAGGCCTAGTATACAATGAGCAGTTCTTC - TRBJ2-1 many TRBV28
CASSLLGIAGGGRETQYF TGTGCCAGCAGTTTACTGGGGATAGCGGGAGGCGGGAGAGAGACCCAGTACTTC TRBD2 TRBJ2-5 many TRBV28
CASSPDPYNEQFF TGTGCCAGCAGCCCGGACCCGTACAATGAGCAGTTCTTC - TRBJ2-1 few TRBV7-9
CASSSPRLADEQYF TGTGCCAGCAGCTCTCCGAGACTAGCCGACGAGCAGTACTTC TRBD2 TRBJ2-7 few TRBV7-9
CASSQPLSYNEQFF TGTGCCAGCAGTCAACCTTTAAGTTACAATGAGCAGTTCTTC - TRBJ2-1 many TRBV28
CASSPTGKGYEQYF TGTGCCAGCTCACCGACAGGGAAGGGCTACGAGCAGTACTTC TRBD1 TRBJ2-7 many TRBV18
CASSVKGGSTDTQYF TGTGCCAGCAGCGTTAAGGGGGGAAGCACAGATACGCAGTATTTT - TRBJ2-3 - TRBV9
CASSERYTQYF TGTGCCAGCAGTGAACGATATACGCAGTATTTT - TRBJ2-3 - TRBV2
CASTPRGGPQSLYNEQFF TGTGCCAGCACCCCGAGGGGGGGGCCCCAATCTTTATACAATGAGCAGTTCTTC - TRBJ2-1 few TRBV7-2
CASSLAHSGTNTGELFF TGTGCCAGCTCACTCGCCCATAGCGGGACGAACACCGGGGAGCTGTTTTTT TRBD2 TRBJ2-2 - TRBV18
CASSIDREVEQYF TGCGCCAGCAGCATTGACAGGGAGGTCGAGCAGTACTTC - TRBJ2-7 many TRBV5-1
CSASWLAGTLGEQYF TGCAGTGCTAGCTGGTTAGCTGGGACCCTCGGGGAGCAGTACTTC - TRBJ2-7 few TRBV20-1
CASSSDTGYQPQHF TGTGCCAGCAGCTCGGACACGGGGTATCAGCCCCAGCATTTT - TRBJ1-5 - TRBV7-9
CASSLRDNYEQYF TGTGCCAGCAGTTTAAGGGACAACTACGAGCAGTACTTC - TRBJ2-7 few TRBV28
CSGGGHMDNEQFF TGCAGTGGAGGAGGGCACATGGACAATGAGCAGTTCTTC - TRBJ2-1 many TRBV20-1
CASSFGEGPYEQYF TGTGCCAGCAGCTTTGGGGAGGGCCCCTACGAGCAGTACTTC TRBD2 TRBJ2-7 many TRBV7-2
CAIRKGTSSETQYF TGTGCCATCAGAAAAGGGACTAGCTCTGAGACCCAGTACTTC TRBD2 TRBJ2-5 many TRBV10-3
CAITPGAPEAFF TGTGCCATCACCCCCGGGGCCCCTGAAGCTTTCTTT - TRBJ1-1 - TRBV10-3
CASRSGAERTEAFF TGTGCCAGCAGGTCCGGTGCTGAACGCACTGAAGCTTTCTTT - TRBJ1-1 - TRBV12-3/TRBV12-4
CASSIVPGVSNGYTF TGTGCCAGTAGTATAGTCCCAGGGGTGTCGAATGGCTACACCTTC - TRBJ1-2 few TRBV19